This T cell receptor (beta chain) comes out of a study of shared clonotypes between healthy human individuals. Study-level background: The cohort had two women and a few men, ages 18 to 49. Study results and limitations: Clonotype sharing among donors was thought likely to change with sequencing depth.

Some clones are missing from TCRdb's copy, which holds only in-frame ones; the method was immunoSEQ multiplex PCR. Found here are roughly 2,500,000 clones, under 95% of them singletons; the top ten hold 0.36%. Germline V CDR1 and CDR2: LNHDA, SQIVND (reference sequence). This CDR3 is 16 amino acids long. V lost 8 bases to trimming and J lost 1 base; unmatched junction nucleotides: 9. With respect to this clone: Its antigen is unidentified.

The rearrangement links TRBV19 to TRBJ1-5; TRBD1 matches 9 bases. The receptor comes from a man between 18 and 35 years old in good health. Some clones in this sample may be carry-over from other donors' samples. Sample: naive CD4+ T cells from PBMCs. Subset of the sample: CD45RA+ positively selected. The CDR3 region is CASASVTGGSNQPQHF. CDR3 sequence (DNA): TGTGCCAGTGCATCCGTGACAGGGGGAAGCAATCAGCCCCAGCATTTT. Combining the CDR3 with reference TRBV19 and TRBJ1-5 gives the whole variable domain DGGITQSPKYLFRKEGQNVTLSCEQNLNHDAMYWYRQDPGQGLRLIYYSQIVNDFQKGDIAEGYSVSREKKESFPLTVTSAQKNPTAFYLCASASVTGGSNQPQHFGDGTRLSIL.